This T cell receptor (beta chain) is drawn from a study of cytomegalovirus exposure and HLA in healthy donors. Study-level information: Within the Caucasian-associated ancestry cluster were 81% of the 350 to 400 genotyped donors. Overall study findings and caveats: Several top significant clusters appeared, in a later analysis, to be linked to common viral pathogens. When analyzed later, a missense DCLRE1C variant was found to be linked to TCR beta V- and J-gene trimming. Presence/absence analyses took donor sequencing depth as roughly uniform.

Trimming took off 4 bases at V and 4 bases at J, with 13 bases between the two ends. The CDR3 extends over 14 amino acids. The germline gives CDR1 SEHNR, CDR2 FQNEAQ (reference sequence). PCR employed 60 Vbeta and 13 Jbeta primers. Here immunoSEQ multiplex PCR was the method, and the copy in TCRdb shows in-frame clones only, minus some. This sample has 130,000 to 150,000 clones; about three quarters occur once, and the top ten carry roughly 1.3%. About this clone itself: Its antigen is not known.

Source material: PBMCs. The V gene is TRBV7-9, the J gene TRBJ1-2; D call uncertain. This TCR came from a woman in her thirties or forties in good health and CMV-seronegative. The CDR3 loop is CASSSSEQPYGYTF. The CDR3, as DNA: TGTGCCAGCAGCTCCTCGGAACAGCCCTATGGCTACACCTTC.